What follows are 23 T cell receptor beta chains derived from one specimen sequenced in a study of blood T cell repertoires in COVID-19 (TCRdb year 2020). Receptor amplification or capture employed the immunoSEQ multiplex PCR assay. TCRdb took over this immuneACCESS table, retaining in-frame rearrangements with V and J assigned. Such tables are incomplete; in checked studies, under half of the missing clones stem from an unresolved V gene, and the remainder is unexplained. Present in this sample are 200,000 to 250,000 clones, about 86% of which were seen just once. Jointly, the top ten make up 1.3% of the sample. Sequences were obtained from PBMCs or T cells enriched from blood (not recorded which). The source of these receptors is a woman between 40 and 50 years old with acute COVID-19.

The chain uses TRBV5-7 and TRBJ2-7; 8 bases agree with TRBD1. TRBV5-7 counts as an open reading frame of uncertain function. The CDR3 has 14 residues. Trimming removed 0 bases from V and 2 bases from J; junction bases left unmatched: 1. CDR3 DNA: TGTGCCAGCAGCTTGGAGGGACAGGCCTACGAGCAGTACTTC. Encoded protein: CASSLEGQAYEQYF.

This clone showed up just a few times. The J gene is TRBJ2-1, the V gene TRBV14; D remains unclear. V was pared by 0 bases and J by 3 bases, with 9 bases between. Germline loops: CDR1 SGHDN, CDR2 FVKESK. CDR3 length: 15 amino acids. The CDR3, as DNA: TGTGCCAGCAGCCAAGATCTCGGGTTCTACAATGAGCAGTTCTTC. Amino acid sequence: CASSQDLGFYNEQFF.

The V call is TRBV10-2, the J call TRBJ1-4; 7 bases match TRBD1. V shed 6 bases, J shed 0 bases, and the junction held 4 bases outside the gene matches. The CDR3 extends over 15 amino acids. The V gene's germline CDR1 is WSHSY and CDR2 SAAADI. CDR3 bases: TGCGCCAGCAGCCGCACAGGGGCAACTAATGAAAAACTGTTTTTT. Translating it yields CASSRTGATNEKLFF.

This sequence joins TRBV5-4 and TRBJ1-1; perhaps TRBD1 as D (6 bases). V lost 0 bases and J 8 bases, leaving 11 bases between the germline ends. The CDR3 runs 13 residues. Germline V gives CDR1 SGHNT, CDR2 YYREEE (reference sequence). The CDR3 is CASSLARGGEAFF. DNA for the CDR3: TGTGCCAGCAGCTTGGCCAGGGGAGGGGAAGCTTTCTTT.

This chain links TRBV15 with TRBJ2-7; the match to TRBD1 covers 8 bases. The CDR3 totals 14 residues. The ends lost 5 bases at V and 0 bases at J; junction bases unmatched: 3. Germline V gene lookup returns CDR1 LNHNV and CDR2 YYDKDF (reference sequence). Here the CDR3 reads CATSGTGYSYEQYF. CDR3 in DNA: TGTGCCACCAGCGGGACAGGCTACTCCTACGAGCAGTACTTC.

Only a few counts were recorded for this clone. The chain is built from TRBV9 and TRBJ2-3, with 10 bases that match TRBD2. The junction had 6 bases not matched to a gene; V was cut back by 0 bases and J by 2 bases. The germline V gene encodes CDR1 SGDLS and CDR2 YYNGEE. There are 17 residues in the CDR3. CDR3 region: CASSVDPSGGLTDTQYF. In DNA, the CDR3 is TGTGCCAGCAGCGTAGATCCTAGCGGGGGCCTCACAGATACGCAGTATTTT.

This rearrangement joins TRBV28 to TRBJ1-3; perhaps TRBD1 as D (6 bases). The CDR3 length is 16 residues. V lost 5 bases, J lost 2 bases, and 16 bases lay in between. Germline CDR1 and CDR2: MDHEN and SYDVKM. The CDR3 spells CASSPNRVLPGNTIYF. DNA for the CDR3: TGTGCCAGCAGTCCTAACAGGGTTCTCCCTGGAAACACCATATATTTT.

CDR3 nucleotides: TGTGCCAGCAGTTCGGAGAGCAATCAGCCCCAGCATTTT. Translated: CASSSESNQPQHF. This sequence joins TRBV7-9 and TRBJ1-5; unclear D gene. The V gene lost 6 bases and the J gene lost 1 base, with 7 bases spanning the gap. Germline loops: CDR1 SEHNR, CDR2 FQNEAQ (reference sequence). CDR3 length: 13 amino acids.

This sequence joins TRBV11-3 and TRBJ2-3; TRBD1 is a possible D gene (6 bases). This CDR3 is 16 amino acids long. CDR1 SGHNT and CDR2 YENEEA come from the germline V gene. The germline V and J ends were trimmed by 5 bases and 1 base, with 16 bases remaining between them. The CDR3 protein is CASSPDSGGRTDTQYF. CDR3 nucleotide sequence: TGTGCCAGCAGCCCGGACAGCGGAGGCCGCACAGATACGCAGTATTTT.

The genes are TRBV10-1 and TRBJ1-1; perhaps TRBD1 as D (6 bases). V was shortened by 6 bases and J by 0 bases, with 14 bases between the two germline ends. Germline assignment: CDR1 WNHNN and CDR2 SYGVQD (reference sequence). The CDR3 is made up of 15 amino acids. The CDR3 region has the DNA TGCGCCAGCAGCAGAGGGGGAGTCATGAACACTGAAGCTTTCTTT. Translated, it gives CASSRGGVMNTEAFF.

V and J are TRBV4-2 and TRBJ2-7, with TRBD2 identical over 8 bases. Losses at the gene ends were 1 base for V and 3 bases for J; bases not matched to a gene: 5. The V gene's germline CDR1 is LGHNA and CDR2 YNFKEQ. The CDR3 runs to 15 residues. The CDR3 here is CASSQGTGTSYEQYF. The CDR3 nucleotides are TGTGCCAGCAGCCAAGGTACCGGGACTAGCTACGAGCAGTACTTC.

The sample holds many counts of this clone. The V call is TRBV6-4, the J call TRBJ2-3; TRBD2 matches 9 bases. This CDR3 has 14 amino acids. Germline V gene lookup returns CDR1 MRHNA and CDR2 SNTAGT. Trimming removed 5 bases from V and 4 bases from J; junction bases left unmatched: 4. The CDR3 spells CASSPRTSADTQYF. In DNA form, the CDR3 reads TGTGCCAGCAGTCCCCGGACTAGCGCAGATACGCAGTATTTT.

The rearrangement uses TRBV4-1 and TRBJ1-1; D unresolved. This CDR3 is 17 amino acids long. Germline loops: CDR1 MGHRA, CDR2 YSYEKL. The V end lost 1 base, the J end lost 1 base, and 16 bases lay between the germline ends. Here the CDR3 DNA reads TGCGCCAGCAGCCAAGGGCGGGAACCGGTGAGGAACACTGAAGCTTTCTTT. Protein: CASSQGREPVRNTEAFF.

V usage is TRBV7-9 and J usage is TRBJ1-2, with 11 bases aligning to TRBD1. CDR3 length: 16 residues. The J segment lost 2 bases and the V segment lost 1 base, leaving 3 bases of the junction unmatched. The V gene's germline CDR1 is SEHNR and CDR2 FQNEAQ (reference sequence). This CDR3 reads CASSLVGTGGNYGYTF. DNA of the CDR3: TGTGCCAGCAGCTTAGTTGGGACAGGGGGAAACTATGGCTACACCTTC.

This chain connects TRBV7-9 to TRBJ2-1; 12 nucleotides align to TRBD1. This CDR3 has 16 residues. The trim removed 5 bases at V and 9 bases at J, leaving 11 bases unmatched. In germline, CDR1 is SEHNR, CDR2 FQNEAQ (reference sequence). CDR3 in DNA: TGTGCCAGCAGCCCCCTCCGGGGACAGGGGGCAGGTGAGCAGTTCTTC. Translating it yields CASSPLRGQGAGEQFF.

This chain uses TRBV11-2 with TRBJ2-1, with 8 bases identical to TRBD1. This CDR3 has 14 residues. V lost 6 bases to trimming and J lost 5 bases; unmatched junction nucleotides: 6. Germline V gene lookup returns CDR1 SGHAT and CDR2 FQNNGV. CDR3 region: CASSDRGYNNEQFF. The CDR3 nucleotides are TGTGCCAGCAGTGACAGGGGATATAACAATGAGCAGTTCTTC.

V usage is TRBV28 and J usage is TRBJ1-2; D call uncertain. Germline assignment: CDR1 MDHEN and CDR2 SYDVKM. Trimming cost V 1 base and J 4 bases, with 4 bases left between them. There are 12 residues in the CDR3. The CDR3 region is CASSLSFYGYTF. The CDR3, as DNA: TGTGCCAGCAGTTTATCCTTCTATGGCTACACCTTC.

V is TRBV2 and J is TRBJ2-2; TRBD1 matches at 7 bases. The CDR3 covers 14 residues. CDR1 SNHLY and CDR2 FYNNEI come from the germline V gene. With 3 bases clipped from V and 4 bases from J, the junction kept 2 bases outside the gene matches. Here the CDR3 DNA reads TGTGCCAGCAGTGAGACAGGGCCCACCGGGGAGCTGTTTTTT. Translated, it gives CASSETGPTGELFF. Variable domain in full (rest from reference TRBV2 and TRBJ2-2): EPEVTQTPSHQVTQMGQEVILRCVPISNHLYFYWYRQILGQKVEFLVSFYNNEISEKSEIFDDQFSVERPDGSNFTLKIRSTKLEDSAMYFCASSETGPTGELFFGEGSRLTVL.

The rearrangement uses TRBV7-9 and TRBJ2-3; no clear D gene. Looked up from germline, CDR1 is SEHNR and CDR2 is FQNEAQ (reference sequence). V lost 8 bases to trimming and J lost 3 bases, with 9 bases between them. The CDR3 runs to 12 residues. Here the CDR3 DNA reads TGTGCCAGCCCGAGCGCAACAGATACGCAGTATTTT. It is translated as CASPSATDTQYF.

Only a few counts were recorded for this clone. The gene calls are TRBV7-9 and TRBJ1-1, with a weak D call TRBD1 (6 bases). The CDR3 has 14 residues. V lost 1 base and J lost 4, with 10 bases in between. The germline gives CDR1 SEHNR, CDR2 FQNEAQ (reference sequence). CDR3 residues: CASSLGQTGTEAFF. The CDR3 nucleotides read TGTGCCAGCAGCTTAGGGCAGACAGGCACTGAAGCTTTCTTT.

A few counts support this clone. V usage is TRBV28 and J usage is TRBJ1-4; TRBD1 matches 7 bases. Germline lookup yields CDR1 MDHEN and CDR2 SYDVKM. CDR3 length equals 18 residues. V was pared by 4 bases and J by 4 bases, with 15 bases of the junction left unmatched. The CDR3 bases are TGTGCCAGCAGTTCGCCGGGACAGCGCCTTTCGATTAATGAAAAACTGTTTTTT. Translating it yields CASSSPGQRLSINEKLFF.

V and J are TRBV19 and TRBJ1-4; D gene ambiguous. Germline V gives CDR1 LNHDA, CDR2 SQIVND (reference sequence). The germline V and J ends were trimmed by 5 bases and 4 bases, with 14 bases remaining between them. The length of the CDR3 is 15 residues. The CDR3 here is CASSSWAESNEKLFF. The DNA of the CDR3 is TGTGCCAGTAGTTCTTGGGCAGAGAGTAATGAAAAACTGTTTTTT.

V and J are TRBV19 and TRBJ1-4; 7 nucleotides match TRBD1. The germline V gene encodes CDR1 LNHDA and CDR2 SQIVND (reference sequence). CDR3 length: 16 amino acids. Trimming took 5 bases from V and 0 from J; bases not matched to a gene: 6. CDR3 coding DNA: TGTGCCAGTAGTCCCCAGACAGGGTCAACTAATGAAAAACTGTTTTTT. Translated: CASSPQTGSTNEKLFF. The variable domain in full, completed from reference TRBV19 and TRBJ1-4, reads DGGITQSPKYLFRKEGQNVTLSCEQNLNHDAMYWYRQDPGQGLRLIYYSQIVNDFQKGDIAEGYSVSREKKESFPLTVTSAQKNPTAFYLCASSPQTGSTNEKLFFGSGTQLSVL.